This entry lists 18 T cell receptor beta chains sequenced from one sample in a study of T cells in localized non-small cell lung cancer. Produced via immunoSEQ multiplex PCR; TCRdb's table is partial and in-frame only. The sample has roughly 48,000 clones, approximately 80% seen once. The specimen was peripheral blood, collected before any cancer treatment. The receptors shown here come from a man aged 35-75 years with stage I squamous cell lung carcinoma.

The rearrangement uses TRBV28 and TRBJ2-5, with TRBD1 identical over 8 bases. The germline CDR1 and CDR2 sequences are MDHEN and SYDVKM. V trimming: 5 bases; J trimming: 2 bases; junction bases outside the gene matches: 10. There are 16 residues in the CDR3. The chain's CDR3 is CASSPQWTGPQETQYF. CDR3 nucleotide sequence: TGTGCCAGCAGTCCTCAATGGACAGGGCCTCAAGAGACCCAGTACTTC.

The chain combines TRBV5-1 with TRBJ2-7; a weak D match, TRBD1 (5 bases). V dropped 2 bases and J dropped 1 base, with 13 bases sitting between them. This CDR3 has 15 residues. Germline assignment: CDR1 SGHRS and CDR2 YFSETQ. The CDR3 region has the DNA TGCGCCAGCAGCTTAATGGGGCAGGGATCCTACGAGCAGTACTTC. Residues: CASSLMGQGSYEQYF.

This chain joins TRBV5-1 and TRBJ1-4; 7 bases align to TRBD1. J lost 2 bases, V lost 3 bases, and 4 bases had no gene match. Germline CDR1 is SGHRS and CDR2 is YFSETQ. The CDR3 length is 15 residues. Here the CDR3 DNA reads TGCGCCAGCAGCTACGGGACAGAGACTAATGAAAAACTGTTTTTT. Protein product: CASSYGTETNEKLFF. The complete variable domain, with remaining parts taken from reference TRBV5-1 and TRBJ1-4, reads KAGVTQTPRYLIKTRGQQVTLSCSPISGHRSVSWYQQTPGQGLQFLFEYFSETQRNKGNFPGRFSGRQFSNSRSEMNVSTLELGDSALYLCASSYGTETNEKLFFGSGTQLSVL.

The V call is TRBV7-3, the J call TRBJ2-5; the D gene could be TRBD1 or TRBD2 (5 bases each). The V gene's germline CDR1 is SGHTA and CDR2 FQGTGA. V was cut by 5 bases and J by 4 bases, with 17 bases left in between. The CDR3 spans 15 residues. Here the CDR3 reads CASSPSSGTAETQYF. CDR3 nucleotides: TGTGCCAGCAGCCCTTCGTCCGGGACGGCAGAGACCCAGTACTTC.

This chain's CDR3 is CASSLARPNEQFF. CDR3 DNA sequence: TGCGCCAGCAGCTTGGCCAGGCCCAATGAGCAGTTCTTC. The chain has TRBV5-1 and TRBJ2-1; D uncertain. Germline V gene lookup returns CDR1 SGHRS and CDR2 YFSETQ. V gave up 0 bases and J gave up 6 bases, with 7 bases separating them. The CDR3 covers 13 residues.

V gene TRBV28 combines with J gene TRBJ2-5; D call uncertain. The CDR3 is made up of 15 amino acids. V was shortened by 7 bases and J by 0 bases, with 15 bases between the two germline ends. From germline, CDR1 is MDHEN and CDR2 SYDVKM. This CDR3 is CASTSTTPYQETQYF. The CDR3 DNA follows: TGTGCCAGCACTTCTACAACACCGTACCAAGAGACCCAGTACTTC.

The V and J genes are TRBV2 and TRBJ1-3, with D possibly matching TRBD1 (5 bases). V lost 8 bases, J lost 0 bases, and 5 bases lay in between. The CDR3 is made up of 12 amino acids. In germline, CDR1 is SNHLY, CDR2 FYNNEI. The CDR3 DNA sequence: TGTGCCAGCCAGGGCTCTGGAAACACCATATATTTT. This translates into CASQGSGNTIYF.

At least ten counts were recorded for this clone. V gene TRBV15 combines with J gene TRBJ1-6; 7 positions agree with TRBD1. The CDR3 has 15 residues. Per the germline V gene, CDR1 is LNHNV and CDR2 is YYDKDF (reference sequence). V lost 5 bases and J lost 9; bases outside the gene matches: 10. The CDR3 nucleotides read TGTGCCACCAGCTGGAAGGGGGCCGAGGGTTCACCCCTCCACTTT. This encodes CATSWKGAEGSPLHF.

This clone was seen a handful of times. The rearrangement uses TRBV15 and TRBJ2-5, with D perhaps matching TRBD2 (6 bases). Germline CDR1 LNHNV, CDR2 YYDKDF (reference sequence). The CDR3 is 14 residues long. V lost 5 bases, J lost 5 bases, and 15 bases lay in between. CDR3 bases: TGTGCCACCAGCGATGGCGGGGTAGGGGAGACCCAGTACTTC. Protein product: CATSDGGVGETQYF.

This chain connects TRBV5-6 to TRBJ2-2; 7 nucleotides agree with TRBD1. The V segment lost 3 bases and the J segment 0 bases; nucleotides outside the gene matches: 5. There are 16 residues in the CDR3. Germline-derived CDR1 and CDR2 are SGHDT and YYEEEE. The CDR3 DNA reads as TGTGCCAGCAGCTCAACAGGGGCGACGAACACCGGGGAGCTGTTTTTT. This gives the protein CASSSTGATNTGELFF.

The chain employs TRBV28 and TRBJ1-6; D is unresolved. This CDR3 spans 12 amino acids. V was pared by 6 bases and J by 8 bases, with 8 bases between. Looked up from germline, CDR1 is MDHEN and CDR2 is SYDVKM. In nucleotides, the CDR3 is TGTGCCAGCAGAAGTCTCCATTCACCCCTCCACTTT. This codes for CASRSLHSPLHF.

V and J are TRBV28 and TRBJ2-7; TRBD1 aligns across 8 bases. V was pared by 7 bases and J by 2 bases, with 7 bases of the junction left unmatched. CDR1 is MDHEN, CDR2 SYDVKM, per germline. The CDR3 covers 14 residues. The CDR3 sequence: CASNGQGFPYEQYF. CDR3 in DNA: TGTGCCAGCAACGGACAGGGATTCCCCTACGAGCAGTACTTC.

This chain connects TRBV9 to TRBJ2-1, with 8 bases matching TRBD2. V shed 6 bases and J 3 bases; nucleotides not matched to a gene: 8. CDR1 and CDR2 (germline): SGDLS, YYNGEE. The CDR3 runs to 15 residues. The CDR3 reads CASNVGGADYNEQFF. The CDR3 coding sequence is TGTGCCAGCAACGTCGGGGGGGCGGACTACAATGAGCAGTTCTTC.

The rearrangement joins TRBV19 to TRBJ2-2, with TRBD1 as a possible D gene (6 bases). The CDR3 length is 14 residues. The germline gives CDR1 LNHDA, CDR2 SQIVND (reference sequence). V was clipped by 2 bases and J by 5 bases, with 9 bases between them. The CDR3 sequence: CASSIQGFTGELFF. The DNA of the CDR3 is TGTGCCAGTAGTATACAGGGGTTTACCGGGGAGCTGTTTTTT.

The chain is built from TRBV7-7 and TRBJ2-3, with D tentatively TRBD2 (6 bases). The CDR3 loop spans 18 amino acids. Germline-derived CDR1 and CDR2 are SSHAT and FNYEAQ (reference sequence). The V and J ends lost 4 bases and 8 bases respectively, with 28 bases between them. CDR3 bases: TGTGCCAGCAGCTCACTACCCTCGGGACTTATACTACGGGGTACGCAGTATTTT. It is translated as CASSSLPSGLILRGTQYF.

The rearrangement joins TRBV7-3 to TRBJ2-3, with 10 bases aligning to TRBD1. Per the germline V gene, CDR1 is SGHTA and CDR2 is FQGTGA. V shed 0 bases and J 6 bases; nucleotides not matched to a gene: 12. This CDR3 has 18 residues. The CDR3 DNA is TGTGCCAGCAGCTTAACGGGGCCGGGACAGGGGCACTCGGATACGCAGTATTTT. Translated: CASSLTGPGQGHSDTQYF.

The chain carries TRBV2 and TRBJ2-5; D uncertain. The CDR3 is made up of 12 amino acids. V gave up 8 bases and J gave up 1 base, with 8 bases separating them. Germline V CDR1 and CDR2: SNHLY, FYNNEI. The CDR3 region is CASHYSQETQYF. Here the CDR3 DNA reads TGTGCCAGCCATTACAGCCAAGAGACCCAGTACTTC.

The genes are TRBV5-1 and TRBJ1-2; TRBD1 is a possible D gene (6 bases). Trimming stripped 2 bases from V and 8 bases from J, with 22 bases between. From germline, CDR1 is SGHRS and CDR2 YFSETQ. CDR3 length equals 16 residues. The CDR3 DNA reads as TGCGCCAGCAGCTTACACAGGGCAGGTGCCGTGAGGGGCTACACCTTC. It is translated as CASSLHRAGAVRGYTF.